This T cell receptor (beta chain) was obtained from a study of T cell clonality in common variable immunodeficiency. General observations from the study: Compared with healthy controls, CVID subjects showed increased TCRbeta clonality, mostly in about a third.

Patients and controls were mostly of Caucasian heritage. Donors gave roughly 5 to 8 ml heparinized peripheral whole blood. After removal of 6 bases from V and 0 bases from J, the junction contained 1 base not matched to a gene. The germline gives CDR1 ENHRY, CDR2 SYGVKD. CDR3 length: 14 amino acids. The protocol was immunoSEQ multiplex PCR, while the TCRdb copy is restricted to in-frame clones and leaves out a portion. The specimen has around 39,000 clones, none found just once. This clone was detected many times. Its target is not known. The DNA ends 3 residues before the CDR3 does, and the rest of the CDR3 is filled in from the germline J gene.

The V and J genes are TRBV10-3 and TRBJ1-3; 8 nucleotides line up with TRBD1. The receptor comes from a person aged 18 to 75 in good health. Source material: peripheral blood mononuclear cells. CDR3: CAIRTGDSGNTIYF. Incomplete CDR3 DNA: TGTGCCATCAGGACAGGGGACTCTGGAAACACC.